This record looks at one T cell receptor (beta chain) sequence and its context. The use of a sample-barcoded 5' primer and a J-beta primer mix characterized a second PCR of about 6 to 11 cycles. TCRdb re-analysed the 5' RACE reads in MiXCR, keeping a single row per CDR3 protein. Among about 1.4 million distinct CDR3 sequences listed, almost 60% were seen once. These data originate in a study of blood T cells in healthy people across ages. Germline CDR1 and CDR2: SQVTM and ANQGSEA. V was pared by 2 bases and J by 4 bases, with 9 bases between. The CDR3 spans 12 residues. Sequencing was performed on blood. This clonotype originated in a man aged 18 to 35 in good health. The rearrangement links TRBV29-1 to TRBJ2-7, with a tentative D call TRBD2 (6 bases). The CDR3 spells CSVEKGGYEQYF. The CDR3 DNA sequence: TGCAGCGTTGAAAAGGGAGGTTACGAGCAGTACTTC.